These 26 T cell receptor beta chains were sequenced from one sample in a study of T cell responses to AZD1222 COVID-19 vaccine. Clones were read by immunoSEQ multiplex PCR, and TCRdb kept only the in-frame ones, dropping some. The data contain approximately 210,000 clones, about 94% of them singletons. The material sequenced was peripheral blood, taken 28 days after the second dose of the MenACWY control vaccine. The origin of the receptors is an adult who received the MenACWY meningococcal vaccine as a control.

J is TRBJ2-1 and V is TRBV29-1, with 15 bases identical to TRBD2. The CDR3 consists of 19 residues. The junction had 11 bases not matched to a gene; V was cut back by 3 bases and J by 2 bases. Per germline, CDR1 SQVTM and CDR2 ANQGSEA. The CDR3 reads CSVDFRTSGRAGAYNEQFF. As DNA, the CDR3 is TGCAGCGTTGATTTTCGGACTAGCGGGAGGGCCGGAGCCTACAATGAGCAGTTCTTC.

J is TRBJ1-6 and V is TRBV27; possibly TRBD1 for D (5 bases). Germline-derived CDR1 and CDR2 are MNHEY and SMNVEV (reference sequence). CDR3 size: 17 residues. V lost 0 bases, J lost 2 bases, and 11 bases lay in between. For the CDR3, the DNA is TGTGCCAGCAGTTTATCTGGGGGTTGGACCTATAATTCACCCCTCCACTTT. It is translated as CASSLSGGWTYNSPLHF.

The J gene is TRBJ2-1, the V gene TRBV5-1, with unresolved D. The CDR3 loop spans 14 amino acids. Germline V CDR1 and CDR2: SGHRS, YFSETQ. V was shortened by 1 base and J by 6 bases, with 11 bases between the two germline ends. The CDR3 here is CASSLSSGGNEQFF. CDR3 nucleotides: TGCGCCAGCAGCTTGAGTTCCGGTGGCAATGAGCAGTTCTTC.

This clone was detected only once. The chain has TRBV28 and TRBJ2-1; 9 positions agree with TRBD2. Germline V gives CDR1 MDHEN, CDR2 SYDVKM. The CDR3 consists of 17 residues. V was clipped by 4 bases and J by 0 bases; unmatched bases: 7. This CDR3 is CASSSPASGDSYNEQFF. The CDR3 DNA reads TGTGCCAGCAGTTCCCCCGCTAGCGGGGACTCCTACAATGAGCAGTTCTTC.

The CDR3 DNA sequence: TGTGCCAGCAGCTCTCCACTAGCGGGAGAGGGGAATGAGCAGTTCTTC. Protein sequence: CASSSPLAGEGNEQFF. V is TRBV7-9 and J is TRBJ2-1; 11 positions agree with TRBD2. The CDR3 contains 16 residues. V was pared by 4 bases and J by 7 bases, with 9 bases of the junction left unmatched. Germline assignment: CDR1 SEHNR and CDR2 FQNEAQ (reference sequence).

J is TRBJ2-1 and V is TRBV6-1; 11 nucleotides match TRBD1. V lost 3 bases and J lost 3; bases outside the gene matches: 1. This CDR3 is built from 15 residues. Germline V gene lookup returns CDR1 MNHNS and CDR2 SASEGT. CDR3 loop: CASSEGQGDYNEQFF. The CDR3 nucleotides read TGTGCCAGCAGTGAGGGACAGGGGGACTACAATGAGCAGTTCTTC.

CDR3 protein: CASSPRVAATTDTQYF. CDR3 DNA: TGTGCCAGCAGTCCTCGGGTAGCCGCAACCACAGATACGCAGTATTTT. The rearrangement links TRBV9 to TRBJ2-3; D uncertain. Deletions cut 5 bases from V and 2 bases from J, with 18 bases between. Germline V gene sequence: CDR1 SGDLS, CDR2 YYNGEE. CDR3 length: 16 amino acids.

V is TRBV7-9 and J is TRBJ2-1; D is ambiguous. V lost 2 bases to trimming and J lost 7 bases, with 6 bases between them. The CDR3 covers 12 residues. In germline, CDR1 is SEHNR, CDR2 FQNEAQ (reference sequence). The CDR3 DNA is TGTGCCAGCAGCTTATCTCCTAATGAGCAGTTCTTC. Protein sequence: CASSLSPNEQFF.

The rearrangement uses TRBV5-6 and TRBJ2-7; the D gene could be TRBD1 or TRBD2 (5 bases each). This CDR3 spans 13 amino acids. Germline CDR1 and CDR2: SGHDT and YYEEEE. V lost 0 bases, J lost 6 bases, and 10 bases lay in between. The CDR3 reads CASSLGGGVEQYF. In nucleotides, the CDR3 is TGTGCCAGCAGCTTGGGTGGGGGAGTCGAGCAGTACTTC.

The V and J genes are TRBV28 and TRBJ2-7, with 11 bases aligning to TRBD2. V lost 5 bases and J lost 2; bases outside the gene matches: 5. The CDR3 is 15 amino acids. Germline V gene data show CDR1 as MDHEN and CDR2 as SYDVKM. CDR3 protein: CASSISGRDAYEQYF. CDR3 nucleotides: TGTGCCAGCAGTATTAGCGGGAGGGACGCCTACGAGCAGTACTTC.

The V and J genes are TRBV5-8 and TRBJ1-5; D unclear. This CDR3 has 13 residues. Germline CDR1 reads SGHTS; CDR2 reads YDEGEE. V lost 1 base and J lost 5, with 7 bases in between. CDR3 nucleotides: TGTGCCAGCAGCTTGTCGAAGGATCAGCCCCAGCATTTT. It is translated as CASSLSKDQPQHF.

This clone occurred once. The chain employs TRBV24-1 and TRBJ1-2; D is unclear. This CDR3 has 11 residues. CDR1 and CDR2 (germline): KGHDR, SFDVKD. Trimming stripped 5 bases from V and 8 bases from J, with 8 bases between. DNA of the CDR3: TGTGCCACCAGTGGGGGTAAGGGCTACACCTTC. This encodes CATSGGKGYTF.

CDR3 coding DNA: TGTGCCAGCAGCCAGGACAGTGCCTACGAGCAGTACTTC. Protein product: CASSQDSAYEQYF. V and J are TRBV7-2 and TRBJ2-7, with D tentatively TRBD1 (6 bases). Trimming took 5 bases from V and 2 from J, leaving 10 bases between them. Germline V gives CDR1 SGHTA, CDR2 FQGNSA. The CDR3 has 13 amino acids.

The rearrangement links TRBV5-1 to TRBJ2-1; D is perhaps TRBD2 (7 bases). The CDR3 totals 16 residues. The germline V and J ends were trimmed by 8 bases and 4 bases, with 22 bases remaining between them. Germline values: CDR1 SGHRS, CDR2 YFSETQ. CDR3 residues: CASQLSGGGAYNEQFF. CDR3 bases: TGCGCCAGTCAACTCTCAGGAGGGGGGGCATACAATGAGCAGTTCTTC. Supplemented by reference TRBV5-1 and TRBJ2-1, the full variable domain reads KAGVTQTPRYLIKTRGQQVTLSCSPISGHRSVSWYQQTPGQGLQFLFEYFSETQRNKGNFPGRFSGRQFSNSRSEMNVSTLELGDSALYLCASQLSGGGAYNEQFFGPGTRLTVL.

This CDR3 is CASSWSDTQYF. DNA of the CDR3: TGTGCCAGCAGTTGGTCAGATACGCAGTATTTT. The rearrangement joins TRBV28 to TRBJ2-3; D gene unclear. V was clipped by 4 bases and J by 4 bases, with 3 bases between them. The CDR3 is 11 amino acids. Germline values: CDR1 MDHEN, CDR2 SYDVKM.

The V call is TRBV28, the J call TRBJ2-7, with D perhaps being TRBD1 or TRBD2 (5 bases each). CDR3 length: 14 amino acids. Trimming shortened V by 7 bases and J by 2 bases, and 15 bases separated the two germline ends. Germline-derived CDR1 and CDR2 are MDHEN and SYDVKM. CDR3 sequence reads: CASIRGSLPYEQYF. The CDR3 DNA sequence: TGTGCCAGCATACGGGGCTCTCTACCCTACGAGCAGTACTTC.

The chain combines TRBV28 with TRBJ1-3; D is ambiguous. The length of the CDR3 is 15 residues. CDR1 is MDHEN and CDR2 is SYDVKM in the germline V gene. Deletions cut 5 bases from V and 0 bases from J, with 11 bases between. The CDR3 region has the DNA TGTGCCAGCAGTCCAGGCGGAATCTCTGGAAACACCATATATTTT. Residues: CASSPGGISGNTIYF.

This chain connects TRBV5-1 to TRBJ2-1; 11 bases are shared with TRBD1. The trim removed 4 bases at V and 9 bases at J, leaving 9 bases unmatched. This CDR3 has 15 residues. Germline V gives CDR1 SGHRS, CDR2 YFSETQ. CDR3 sequence reads: CASSPPGQGVVEQFF. In DNA form, the CDR3 reads TGCGCCAGCAGCCCTCCGGGACAGGGGGTGGTTGAGCAGTTCTTC. Filled out from reference TRBV5-1 and TRBJ2-1, the complete variable domain reads KAGVTQTPRYLIKTRGQQVTLSCSPISGHRSVSWYQQTPGQGLQFLFEYFSETQRNKGNFPGRFSGRQFSNSRSEMNVSTLELGDSALYLCASSPPGQGVVEQFFGPGTRLTVL.

In this sample, this clone turned up a few times. The rearrangement links TRBV28 to TRBJ2-3; a possible D gene is TRBD2 (6 bases). The CDR3 totals 15 residues. Germline CDR1 and CDR2: MDHEN and SYDVKM. Trimming left V 1 base short and J 8 bases short, with 16 bases between. CDR3 loop: CASSLYNGLKGTQYF. CDR3 nucleotide sequence: TGTGCCAGCAGTTTATATAACGGACTAAAGGGTACGCAGTATTTT. Variable domain in full (rest from reference TRBV28 and TRBJ2-3): DVKVTQSSRYLVKRTGEKVFLECVQDMDHENMFWYRQDPGLGLRLIYFSYDVKMKEKGDIPEGYSVSREKKERFSLILESASTNQTSMYLCASSLYNGLKGTQYFGPGTRLTVL.

The chain is built from TRBV29-1 and TRBJ2-4; 9 nucleotides match TRBD1. Germline loops: CDR1 SQVTM, CDR2 ANQGSEA. The CDR3 spans 12 residues. V lost 8 bases and J lost 7; bases outside the gene matches: 6. CDR3 region: CSSSGTGNIQYF. CDR3 coding DNA: TGCAGCTCGTCGGGGACAGGGAACATTCAGTACTTC.

The chain uses TRBV6-5 and TRBJ1-2; the D gene is possibly TRBD1 (5 bases). V dropped 4 bases and J dropped 3 bases, with 15 bases sitting between them. CDR1 MNHEY and CDR2 SVGAGI come from the germline V gene. The CDR3 runs 15 residues. CDR3 nucleotide sequence: TGTGCCAGCAGTTTCCGGTCAGGGCGATACTATGGCTACACCTTC. It specifies CASSFRSGRYYGYTF.

J is TRBJ1-3 and V is TRBV5-8; D ambiguous. The germline V gene has CDR1 SGHTS and CDR2 YDEGEE. With 0 bases removed from V and 0 bases from J, the gap between germline ends came to 16 bases. The CDR3 runs 18 residues. CDR3 coding DNA: TGTGCCAGCAGCTTGGAATCTGCGGGGTCCCTCTCTGGAAACACCATATATTTT. It specifies CASSLESAGSLSGNTIYF.

This chain joins TRBV7-2 and TRBJ1-2, with 9 bases lining up with TRBD1. Looked up from germline, CDR1 is SGHTA and CDR2 is FQGNSA. V trimming: 2 bases; J trimming: 0 bases; junction bases outside the gene matches: 7. This CDR3 is built from 17 residues. The CDR3 nucleotides read TGTGCCAGCAGCTTATGGACAGGGGTTTCCTCTAACTATGGCTACACCTTC. Amino acid sequence: CASSLWTGVSSNYGYTF.

Only one count was recorded for this clone. The V and J genes are TRBV24-1 and TRBJ2-3; 10 bases are a match to TRBD2. Trimming took 5 bases from V and 4 from J; bases not matched to a gene: 5. The germline gives CDR1 KGHDR, CDR2 SFDVKD. This CDR3 is 15 amino acids long. CDR3 sequence: CATSGGTSDPDTQYF. The CDR3 coding sequence is TGTGCCACCAGTGGCGGGACTAGCGATCCAGATACGCAGTATTTT.

V gene TRBV6-1 combines with J gene TRBJ2-1; a possible D gene is TRBD2 (5 bases). Germline lookup yields CDR1 MNHNS and CDR2 SASEGT. The V gene lost 1 base and the J gene lost 2 bases, with 9 bases spanning the gap. The CDR3 sequence is 15 residues long. The CDR3: CASSEVSGTYNEQFF. The CDR3 bases are TGTGCCAGCAGTGAAGTGAGCGGAACCTACAATGAGCAGTTCTTC.

The J gene is TRBJ2-7, the V gene TRBV19; tentative D call: TRBD1 (5 bases). The CDR3 length is 14 residues. V lost 3 bases, J lost 3 bases, and 12 bases lay in between. The germline gives CDR1 LNHDA, CDR2 SQIVND (reference sequence). The CDR3 DNA reads as TGTGCCAGTAGTATCAGGGTAGGAGTCTACGAGCAGTACTTC. It encodes CASSIRVGVYEQYF.